The 22 T cell receptor beta chains below all came from one sample that was sequenced in a study of T-cell memory formation after mild COVID-19. TCRdb re-called the 5' RACE reads with MiXCR, one entry per CDR3 protein. The sample consists of 400,000 to 500,000 distinct CDR3 sequences, more than 15% of them appearing once. Specimen: PBMCs or a T cell subset sorted from them (not recorded which). Source of these receptors: a young man who had mild COVID-19 (a few samples of this study predate the infection). Cell type and time point are not known.

This clonotype was detected only a few times. The rearrangement joins TRBV20-1 to TRBJ2-1; TRBD1 is a possible D gene (5 bases). Germline loops: CDR1 DFQATT, CDR2 SNEGSKA (reference sequence). This CDR3 contains 15 residues. V was cut by 5 bases and J by 2 bases, with 16 bases left in between. Here the CDR3 DNA reads TGCAGTGCTGGCAAGGGGTTTTCCCCCTACAATGAGCAGTTCTTC. It specifies CSAGKGFSPYNEQFF.

The chain recombines TRBV11-2 with TRBJ2-3, with TRBD2 matching over 10 bases. V was pared by 4 bases and J by 4 bases, with 8 bases of the junction left unmatched. The CDR3 has 16 amino acids. Germline V gene lookup returns CDR1 SGHAT and CDR2 FQNNGV. The CDR3 region has the DNA TGTGCCAGCAGCTGGCTAGCGGGGGTCAATTCAGATACGCAGTATTTT. This translates into CASSWLAGVNSDTQYF.

This clonotype was detected a few times. The J gene is TRBJ1-6, the V gene TRBV7-9, with D unclear. Germline V lookup: CDR1 SEHNR, CDR2 FQNEAQ (reference sequence). The CDR3 loop spans 12 amino acids. V lost 5 bases and J 8 bases, leaving 7 bases between the germline ends. The CDR3 is CASSLQDSPLHF. DNA of the CDR3: TGTGCCAGCAGCCTACAAGATTCACCCCTCCACTTT.

This clonotype was recorded at least ten times. The J gene is TRBJ2-1, the V gene TRBV7-2, with D perhaps matching TRBD1 (5 bases). Germline V lookup: CDR1 SGHTA, CDR2 FQGNSA. Trimming took 4 bases from V and 8 from J, leaving 12 bases between them. The CDR3 is 13 residues long. This chain's CDR3 is CASSSQPGYEQFF. The DNA for the CDR3 is TGTGCCAGCAGCTCCCAGCCAGGGTATGAGCAGTTCTTC. Supplemented by reference TRBV7-2 and TRBJ2-1, the full variable domain reads GAGVSQSPSNKVTEKGKDVELRCDPISGHTALYWYRQSLGQGLEFLIYFQGNSAPDKSGLPSDRFSAERTGGSVSTLTIQRTQQEDSAVYLCASSSQPGYEQFFGPGTRLTVL.

This clonotype was counted between two and nine times. J is TRBJ2-6 and V is TRBV7-3, with D uncertain. The CDR3 totals 17 residues. V dropped 1 base and J dropped 0 bases, with 10 bases sitting between them. Germline V gene sequence: CDR1 SGHTA, CDR2 FQGTGA. The CDR3 is CASSLIGVFSGANVLTF. CDR3 nucleotide sequence: TGTGCCAGCAGCTTAATTGGTGTCTTCTCTGGGGCCAACGTCCTGACTTTC.

Remarks on this clonotype: A much larger clone lies one base from this, so it may be a read error. The chain links TRBV6-2 or TRBV6-3 to TRBJ1-1, with D possibly being TRBD1 (5 bases). The CDR3 covers 14 residues. The ends were cut back, 0 bases at V and 5 bases at J, with 10 bases in the middle. The germline gives CDR1 MNHEY, CDR2 SVGEGT. The CDR3 nucleotides read TGTGCCAGCAGTTACTCCCAGGGAGAGACTGAAGCTTTCTTT. Amino acids: CASSYSQGETEAFF.

The CDR3 region is CASSPAGGIDEKLFF. DNA for the CDR3: TGTGCCAGCTCACCAGCGGGAGGGATCGACGAAAAACTGTTTTTT. This chain connects TRBV18 to TRBJ1-4; D not resolved. CDR3 length equals 15 residues. V was clipped by 2 bases and J by 8 bases, with 15 bases between them. Germline V gene sequence: CDR1 KGHSH, CDR2 LQKENI.

This clonotype has a handful of counts. The CDR3 sequence: CATSDLEGDEQYV. The DNA for the CDR3 is TGTGCCACCAGTGATTTAGAGGGGGACGAGCAGTACGTC. This chain uses TRBV24-1 with TRBJ2-7; tentatively, D is TRBD1 (6 bases). Germline CDR1 is KGHDR and CDR2 is SFDVKD. CDR3 size: 13 residues. Trimming stripped 1 base from V and 5 bases from J, with 8 bases between.

The rearrangement joins TRBV10-2 to TRBJ2-7; TRBD2 aligns across 16 bases. The V gene's germline CDR1 is WSHSY and CDR2 SAAADI. With V trimmed by 4 bases and J by 4 bases, 10 bases remained unmatched. The CDR3 runs 18 residues. This CDR3 is CASSGPKGLAGGRYEQYF. The CDR3 DNA reads as TGCGCCAGCAGTGGGCCGAAGGGACTAGCGGGGGGGCGGTACGAGCAGTACTTC.

This clonotype was counted between two and nine times. The chain joins TRBV7-9 to TRBJ1-2; D is ambiguous. V gave up 1 base and J gave up 6 bases, with 9 bases separating them. Germline CDR1 and CDR2: SEHNR and FQNEAQ (reference sequence). The CDR3 has 13 amino acids. The CDR3 is CASSLVRGNGYTF. Written as DNA, the CDR3 is TGTGCCAGCAGCTTAGTTCGAGGGAATGGCTACACCTTC.

The chain carries TRBV6-5 and TRBJ2-1, with D perhaps being TRBD1 or TRBD2 (6 bases each). This CDR3 comprises 15 residues. In germline, CDR1 is MNHEY, CDR2 SVGAGI. Trimming removed 0 bases at V and 5 bases at J, with 11 bases between. This CDR3 reads CASSYSMGGHNEQFF. The CDR3 bases are TGTGCCAGCAGTTACTCGATGGGGGGCCACAATGAGCAGTTCTTC.

This chain joins TRBV7-9 and TRBJ2-5, with D perhaps TRBD2 (7 bases). Germline CDR1 and CDR2: SEHNR and FQNEAQ (reference sequence). CDR3 size: 13 residues. Between the trimmed V and J ends, which lost 4 bases and 7 bases, there was a span of 13 bases. The DNA for the CDR3 is TGTGCCAGCAGCTCTGGGGGGGCAGGGACCCAGTACTTC. It codes for CASSSGGAGTQYF.

The chain couples TRBV6-2 or TRBV6-3 to TRBJ2-5; D possibly corresponds to TRBD2 (7 bases). The V gene's germline CDR1 is MNHEY and CDR2 SVGEGT. This CDR3 region has 13 residues. V was pared by 6 bases and J by 4 bases, with 12 bases between. CDR3 nucleotide sequence: TGTGCCAGCAGGCGGGGGCCCGTAGAGACCCAGTACTTC. Its translation: CASRRGPVETQYF.

This chain uses TRBV10-3 with TRBJ1-2; 7 bases line up with TRBD1. Germline CDR1 reads ENHRY; CDR2 reads SYGVKD. V shed 8 bases and J 2 bases; nucleotides not matched to a gene: 8. The CDR3 is made up of 14 amino acids. CDR3 nucleotide sequence: TGTGCCATCTGGGGGGACAGTCTCAACTATGGCTACACCTTC. Its translation: CAIWGDSLNYGYTF.

In its sample, this clonotype was seen many times. The V gene is TRBV7-2, the J gene TRBJ2-1; no clear D. The CDR3 sequence is 11 residues long. The ends were cut back, 3 bases at V and 8 bases at J, with 5 bases in the middle. Germline V lookup: CDR1 SGHTA, CDR2 FQGNSA. CDR3 sequence reads: CASSLIDEQFF. The CDR3 bases are TGTGCCAGCAGCTTGATAGATGAGCAGTTCTTC.

In its sample, this clonotype was seen a few times. The chain uses TRBV5-1 and TRBJ1-1; D perhaps matches TRBD1 (5 bases). V gave up 1 base and J gave up 6 bases, with 10 bases separating them. Germline CDR1 is SGHRS and CDR2 is YFSETQ. The CDR3 spans 13 residues. The CDR3 region has the DNA TGCGCCAGCAGCTTGTGGCAGGGTTCTGAAGCTTTCTTT. Translation gives CASSLWQGSEAFF.

The table lists this clonotype with a few counts. The CDR3 is CASRTVQQHTDTQYF. CDR3 nucleotides: TGTGCCAGCAGAACGGTCCAACAACACACAGATACGCAGTATTTT. The rearrangement uses TRBV12-3 or TRBV12-4 and TRBJ2-3, with no clear D. Trimming shortened V by 6 bases and J by 2 bases, and 15 bases separated the two germline ends. The CDR3 sequence is 15 residues long.

The chain is built from TRBV7-2 and TRBJ2-1; tentative D call: TRBD1 (5 bases). The CDR3 is 13 amino acids. V lost 6 bases to trimming and J lost 6 bases, with 12 bases between them. CDR1 and CDR2 (germline): SGHTA, FQGNSA. The CDR3 sequence: CASSRDRANEQFF. CDR3 in DNA: TGTGCCAGCAGTCGAGACAGAGCCAATGAGCAGTTCTTC.

The chain has TRBV7-8 and TRBJ1-3; D is uncertain. Looked up from germline, CDR1 is SGHVS and CDR2 is FQNEAQ. V dropped 5 bases and J dropped 7 bases, with 24 bases sitting between them. This CDR3 has 17 residues. For the CDR3, the DNA is TGTGCCAGCAGCCAACGTGGCCGAAAGCCGCTCGGGAACACCATATATTTT. It translates to CASSQRGRKPLGNTIYF.

The table lists this clonotype with a few counts. This chain connects TRBV6-6 to TRBJ2-6; TRBD2 matches 8 bases. J lost 0 bases, V lost 7 bases, and 14 bases had no gene match. Per germline, CDR1 MNHNY and CDR2 SVGAGI (reference sequence). This CDR3 is built from 19 residues. This CDR3 reads CASNTLPSGRPSGANVLTF. The CDR3 DNA reads as TGTGCCAGCAACACACTGCCTAGCGGGCGCCCCTCTGGGGCCAACGTCCTGACTTTC.

This clonotype was observed a few times. The V call is TRBV6-2 or TRBV6-3, the J call TRBJ2-5, with TRBD1 identical over 9 bases. The CDR3 contains 16 residues. Germline trimming cut 6 bases from V and 2 bases from J; bases unmatched to any gene: 10. Germline-derived CDR1 and CDR2 are MNHEY and SVGEGT. In DNA form, the CDR3 reads TGTGCCAGCAGCCCCGGGTCGGGGACAGGGCAAGAGACCCAGTACTTC. It is translated as CASSPGSGTGQETQYF.

The chain employs TRBV5-1 and TRBJ2-5, with 8 nucleotides matching TRBD2. The length of the CDR3 is 17 residues. V dropped 0 bases and J dropped 4; count of bases not matched to a gene: 11. Germline values: CDR1 SGHRS, CDR2 YFSETQ. CDR3 nucleotide sequence: TGCGCCAGCAGCTTGGTTAGTGGCGGGGGGATGTCAGAGACCCAGTACTTC. It yields the protein CASSLVSGGGMSETQYF.